These 20 T cell receptor beta chains were sequenced from one sample in a study of human T cells and chemical hapten exposure. One entry per CDR3 protein results from TCRdb running MiXCR on the RACE reads. This sample has over 14,000 distinct CDR3 sequences, with roughly 15% found just once. This sample's time point: patch test 1, 2 weeks after DPC sensitization. The sample's treatment: therapeutic diphenylcyclopropenone sensitization with weekly scalp DPC. The material was whole blood, obtained in connection with sensitization to the hapten diphenylcyclopropenone (DPC). The receptors here all came from a woman aged 25 to 39 with alopecia areata. Some clones in this sample may be carry-over from other donors' samples.

Ten or more counts support this clonotype. The V gene is TRBV12-3 or TRBV12-4, the J gene TRBJ1-2, with D possibly being TRBD1 (6 bases). There are 13 residues in the CDR3. V was cut by 5 bases and J by 8 bases, with 15 bases left in between. CDR3 residues: CASSLPGERGYTF. CDR3 DNA sequence: TGTGCCAGCAGTCTCCCAGGGGAGAGGGGCTACACCTTC.

The chain recombines TRBV9 with TRBJ2-5, with D possibly TRBD2 on 5 matching bases. CDR3 length: 14 residues. Germline V gene data show CDR1 as SGDLS and CDR2 as YYNGEE. V lost 4 bases, J lost 4 bases, and 14 bases lay in between. The CDR3 reads CASSTSWTVETQYF. CDR3 DNA sequence: TGTGCCAGCAGCACCAGTTGGACTGTAGAGACCCAGTACTTC. Variable domain in full (rest from reference TRBV9 and TRBJ2-5): DSGVTQTPKHLITATGQRVTLRCSPRSGDLSVYWYQQSLDQGLQFLIQYYNGEERAKGNILERFSAQQFPDLHSELNLSSLELGDSALYFCASSTSWTVETQYFGPGTRLLVL.

V is TRBV10-3 and J is TRBJ1-2; 8 bases fit TRBD1. The J segment lost 3 bases and the V segment lost 2 bases, leaving 5 bases of the junction unmatched. Germline CDR1 reads ENHRY; CDR2 reads SYGVKD. This CDR3 is 15 amino acids long. CDR3 DNA sequence: TGTGCCATCAGTGAGCCTGGGACAGGAGACTATGGCTACACCTTC. This sequence encodes CAISEPGTGDYGYTF.

This clonotype was counted at least ten times. This chain links TRBV29-1 with TRBJ2-3; 7 bases are a match to TRBD2. The CDR3 runs to 14 residues. CDR1 and CDR2 from the germline V gene are SQVTM and ANQGSEA. The V gene end was trimmed by 4 bases and the J gene end by 4 bases; junction bases not matched to a gene: 8. CDR3 DNA: TGCAGCGTTGTTGCGGGAGTCGATGCAGATACGCAGTATTTT. Amino acids: CSVVAGVDADTQYF.

This clonotype appeared many times. This chain connects TRBV20-1 to TRBJ1-5; 9 bases fit TRBD1. The CDR3 runs 13 residues. Germline V gene data show CDR1 as DFQATT and CDR2 as SNEGSKA (reference sequence). V lost 3 bases to trimming and J lost 8 bases; unmatched junction nucleotides: 5. CDR3 in DNA: TGCAGTGCTAGCACAGGGGGCGGGGAGCCCCAGCATTTT. The encoded protein is CSASTGGGEPQHF.

CDR3 nucleotides: TGTGCCAGCAGCTCTAGCGGGAGGGCCTCCTACGAGCAGTACGTC. Its protein product is CASSSSGRASYEQYV. This chain links TRBV7-9 with TRBJ2-7; 12 positions match TRBD2. Germline V gene data show CDR1 as SEHNR and CDR2 as FQNEAQ (reference sequence). V shed 4 bases and J 0 bases; nucleotides not matched to a gene: 1. This CDR3 is built from 15 residues.

Within the sample, this clonotype is medium-sized (0.01 to 0.1%). This chain links TRBV4-3 with TRBJ1-2, with 9 bases fitting TRBD1. The germline V gene encodes CDR1 LGHNA and CDR2 YSLEER. The CDR3 totals 17 residues. Trimming removed 0 bases from V and 4 bases from J; junction bases left unmatched: 9. CDR3 nucleotide sequence: TGCGCCAGCAGCCAAGATCCCGACAGGGGGATTACCTATGGCTACACCTTC. It encodes CASSQDPDRGITYGYTF.

This clonotype was observed at least ten times. The chain is built from TRBV5-6 and TRBJ2-1; TRBD2 matches 11 bases. The CDR3 totals 15 residues. The junction had 0 bases not matched to a gene; V was cut back by 0 bases and J by 4 bases. Germline assignment: CDR1 SGHDT and CDR2 YYEEEE. The chain's CDR3 is CASSLGLAGYNEQFF. CDR3 coding DNA: TGTGCCAGCAGCTTGGGACTAGCGGGGTACAATGAGCAGTTCTTC. Drawing the rest from reference TRBV5-6 and TRBJ2-1, the complete variable domain is DAGVTQSPTHLIKTRGQQVTLRCSPKSGHDTVSWYQQALGQGPQFIFQYYEEEERQRGNFPDRFSGHQFPNYSSELNVNALLLGDSALYLCASSLGLAGYNEQFFGPGTRLTVL.

V is TRBV5-1 and J is TRBJ2-3, with 14 bases matching TRBD2. Germline V gene data show CDR1 as SGHRS and CDR2 as YFSETQ. The CDR3 consists of 18 residues. The V gene end was trimmed by 4 bases and the J gene end by 6 bases; junction bases not matched to a gene: 13. CDR3 region: CASSPRLAGGPRTDTQYF. CDR3 sequence (DNA): TGCGCCAGCAGCCCCCGACTAGCGGGGGGGCCTAGGACCGATACGCAGTATTTT. Based on the CDR3 plus reference TRBV5-1 and TRBJ2-3, the full variable domain is KAGVTQTPRYLIKTRGQQVTLSCSPISGHRSVSWYQQTPGQGLQFLFEYFSETQRNKGNFPGRFSGRQFSNSRSEMNVSTLELGDSALYLCASSPRLAGGPRTDTQYFGPGTRLTVL.

This clonotype was observed at least ten times. The chain carries TRBV14 and TRBJ2-3, with 7 bases aligning to TRBD1. Per the germline V gene, CDR1 is SGHDN and CDR2 is FVKESK. V trimming: 2 bases; J trimming: 9 bases; junction bases outside the gene matches: 17. The CDR3 is 17 residues long. The CDR3 loop reads CASSQNLGQAPGITQYF. The CDR3 DNA sequence: TGTGCCAGCAGCCAAAACCTCGGACAGGCGCCGGGGATAACGCAGTATTTT.

The table lists this clonotype with a few counts. The chain links TRBV7-3 to TRBJ2-5, with 7 bases aligning to TRBD1. Germline CDR1 is SGHTA and CDR2 is FQGTGA. V shed 6 bases and J 5 bases; nucleotides not matched to a gene: 6. The CDR3 is 13 residues long. This CDR3 reads CASSLGGYETQYF. For the CDR3, the DNA is TGTGCCAGCAGTTTAGGGGGCTACGAGACCCAGTACTTC.

This clonotype was seen repeatedly, ten times or more. The chain's CDR3 is CASSEADRVETQYF. The DNA of the CDR3 is TGTGCCAGCAGTGAAGCGGACAGGGTCGAGACCCAGTACTTC. The rearrangement uses TRBV2 and TRBJ2-5, with TRBD1 identical over 8 bases. V dropped 0 bases and J dropped 5; count of bases not matched to a gene: 2. Looked up from germline, CDR1 is SNHLY and CDR2 is FYNNEI. The CDR3 runs 14 residues.

Ten or more counts support this clonotype. The gene calls are TRBV20-1 and TRBJ1-6; no definite D call. The CDR3 is 13 amino acids. V was shortened by 3 bases and J by 7 bases, with 10 bases between the two germline ends. The germline V gene encodes CDR1 DFQATT and CDR2 SNEGSKA (reference sequence). Written as DNA, the CDR3 is TGCAGTGCTAGTATAGGAGAGAATTCACCCCTCCACTTT. Residues: CSASIGENSPLHF.

This chain connects TRBV6-2 or TRBV6-3 to TRBJ2-1; 11 bases line up with TRBD2. After removal of 6 bases from V and 0 bases from J, the junction contained 1 base not matched to a gene. This CDR3 contains 15 residues. Germline loops: CDR1 MNHEY, CDR2 SVGEGT. The CDR3 DNA sequence: TGTGCCAGCAGCACTAGCGGGGGCTCCTACAATGAGCAGTTCTTC. This sequence encodes CASSTSGGSYNEQFF.

By frequency in the sample, this clonotype is medium-sized. This chain links TRBV6-1 with TRBJ1-4, with D possibly TRBD1 on 6 matching bases. V shed 9 bases and J shed 0 bases, with 11 bases lying between them. The CDR3 loop spans 14 amino acids. CDR1 and CDR2 (germline): MNHNS, SASEGT. The CDR3 nucleotides read TGTGCCAGTCAGACAGGAGCAACTAATGAAAAACTGTTTTTT. Its translation: CASQTGATNEKLFF.

There are a few counts of this clonotype. The chain's CDR3 is CASSQDYVRYEQYF. Written as DNA, the CDR3 is TGTGCCAGCAGCCAAGATTACGTTCGATACGAGCAGTACTTC. V gene TRBV3-1 combines with J gene TRBJ2-7; D call uncertain. CDR3 length: 14 residues. Germline CDR1 reads LGHDT; CDR2 reads YNNKEL (reference sequence). Trimming removed 0 bases at V and 4 bases at J, with 10 bases between.

This clonotype counts as medium-sized (0.01 to 0.1%). This chain connects TRBV14 to TRBJ1-1; a weak D match, TRBD1 (5 bases). The V end lost 4 bases, the J end lost 9 bases, and 15 bases lay between the germline ends. CDR1 is SGHDN and CDR2 is FVKESK in the germline V gene. The CDR3 is 13 amino acids. The CDR3 DNA reads as TGTGCCAGCAGCCCGACAGCGGGGGGTAAAGCTTTCTTT. This gives the protein CASSPTAGGKAFF.

The chain is built from TRBV29-1 and TRBJ2-5, with D possibly being TRBD2 (6 bases). Between the trimmed V and J ends, which lost 3 bases and 4 bases, there was a span of 6 bases. Germline V gives CDR1 SQVTM, CDR2 ANQGSEA. The CDR3 runs 11 residues. CDR3 bases: TGCAGCGTTGATAGCGGAGAGACCCAGTACTTC. Translation: CSVDSGETQYF. Filled out from reference TRBV29-1 and TRBJ2-5, the complete variable domain reads SAVISQKPSRDICQRGTSLTIQCQVDSQVTMMFWYRQQPGQSLTLIATANQGSEATYESGFVIDKFPISRPNLTFSTLTVSNMSPEDSSIYLCSVDSGETQYFGPGTRLLVL.

Comments on this clonotype: Possible read error: a much larger clone is one base away. The chain combines TRBV4-3 with TRBJ2-7; tentatively, D is TRBD2 (6 bases). The CDR3 runs 15 residues. Germline CDR1 LGHNA, CDR2 YSLEER. The DNA for the CDR3 is TGCGCCACCAGCCAAGATCAAGGGGAGGACGACGAGCAGTACTTC. Its protein product is CATSQDQGEDDEQYF.

A word on this clonotype: This could be a read error, since a much larger clone is one nucleotide away. The chain is built from TRBV18 and TRBJ2-1; 8 bases match TRBD1. Trimming removed 3 bases from V and 6 bases from J; junction bases left unmatched: 10. The CDR3 covers 16 residues. Germline CDR1 and CDR2: KGHSH and LQKENI. The CDR3 sequence is CASSPPTGVKGNEQFF. CDR3 in DNA: TGTGCCAGCTCACCCCCGACAGGGGTAAAAGGCAATGAGCAGTTCTTC.